The rows below give T cell receptor beta chains drawn from one sample of a study of shared clonotypes between healthy human individuals. Here immunoSEQ multiplex PCR was the method, and the copy in TCRdb shows in-frame clones only, minus some. Of approximately 2,300,000 clones in the sample, approximately 90% were seen once. Sequencing was done on a sample of naive CD4+ T cells from PBMCs. All receptors derive from a young man in good health. Some clones in this sample may be carry-over from other donors' samples. The CDR3 runs from the conserved cysteine through the conserved F or W.

J gene,V gene,CDR3 protein
TRBJ2-1,TRBV4-3,CASSQDPRGDEQFF
TRBJ2-3,TRBV6-5,CASSYPGMDTQYF
TRBJ2-1,TRBV25-1,CASRTGNSYNEQFF
TRBJ1-1,TRBV7-2,CASSSEAYTEAFF
TRBJ1-3,TRBV6-6,CASSQGSGNTIYF
TRBJ1-2,TRBV30,CAWSVTANYGHTF
TRBJ2-5,TRBV7-9,CASTPRGGGGETQYF
TRBJ1-4,TRBV2,CATRQLGGPIEKLFF
TRBJ1-2,TRBV29-1,CSAELSNYGYTF
TRBJ2-5,TRBV4-2,CASSQDPAGTGLETQYF
TRBJ1-1,TRBV18,CASSPSSPGSEAFF
TRBJ2-5,TRBV11-2,CASSPAVARRAQETQYF
TRBJ1-1,TRBV7-9,CASSEHTGGALNTEAFF
TRBJ1-1,TRBV21-1,CGGSEAFF
TRBJ2-7,TRBV6-5,CASSYPRRAYEQYF
TRBJ1-2,TRBV6-6,CASSPREVYGYTF
TRBJ2-7,TRBV18,CASSHRDSSYGQYF
TRBJ1-4,TRBV28,CASSKGRSGIF
TRBJ2-7,TRBV14,CASSHERDRAYEQYF
TRBJ2-3,TRBV2,CASSGTISTDTQYF
TRBJ2-7,TRBV28,CASSYRGPNYEQYF
TRBJ2-2,TRBV7-9,CASSLAQAGGPTGELFF
TRBJ1-4,TRBV4-2,CASSQGTSGVNEKLFF
TRBJ2-3,TRBV11-2,CASSSTTLAGAISQYF
TRBJ2-3,TRBV6-1,CASSVRGTSGRTDTQYF
TRBJ1-2,TRBV29-1,CSVDSTGGYTF
TRBJ1-2,TRBV30,CAQWRDYGYTF
TRBJ1-1,TRBV2,CASSGSTEAFF
TRBJ2-1,TRBV5-1,CASSLPGQGTHEQFF
TRBJ2-7,TRBV5-6,CASNREVAGVIKPYEQYF
TRBJ2-7,TRBV6-6,CASSYSPSGMTYEQYF
TRBJ2-6,TRBV5-1,CASSLDEGFSGANVLTF
TRBJ1-2,TRBV20-1,CSASRTYSYTF
TRBJ1-1,TRBV5-1,CASSLDTGFTEAFF
TRBJ1-1,TRBV27,CATRDRAIRYDTEAFF
TRBJ1-5,TRBV28,CASATGQPQHF
TRBJ1-5,TRBV6-5,CASSYGGYQPQHF
TRBJ2-7,TRBV5-1,CASSLAPGGPLEQYF
TRBJ2-7,TRBV28,CASSLQTGASSYEQYF
TRBJ2-3,TRBV5-1,CASRKQPTREDTQYF
TRBJ2-5,TRBV4-2,CASSQVGLAGGQVGETQYF
TRBJ2-3,TRBV7-6,CASSISDTQYF
TRBJ2-7,TRBV2,CASSEIAGRGLGNEQYF
TRBJ2-3,TRBV6-5,CASRTRRNTDTQYF
TRBJ2-5,TRBV2,CASETHLAGEETQYF